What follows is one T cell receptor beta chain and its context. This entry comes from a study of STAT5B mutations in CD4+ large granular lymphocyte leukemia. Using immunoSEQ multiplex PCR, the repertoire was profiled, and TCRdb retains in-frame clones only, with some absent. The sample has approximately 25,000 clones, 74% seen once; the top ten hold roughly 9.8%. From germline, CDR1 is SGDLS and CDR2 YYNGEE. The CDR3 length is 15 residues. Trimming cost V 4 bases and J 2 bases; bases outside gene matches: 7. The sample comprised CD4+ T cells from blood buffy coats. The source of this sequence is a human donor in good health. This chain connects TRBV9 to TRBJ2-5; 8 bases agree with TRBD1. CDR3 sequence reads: CASSQGQGQQETQYF. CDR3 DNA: TGTGCCAGCAGCCAAGGACAGGGCCAACAAGAGACCCAGTACTTC.